Shown below are 21 T cell receptor beta chains from a single sample sequenced in a study of cytomegalovirus exposure and HLA in healthy donors. This PCR relied on a set of 60 Vbeta primers and 13 Jbeta primers. Sequenced by immunoSEQ multiplex PCR; TCRdb stores in-frame clones only, minus some. The table records about 190,000 clones, just under 75% of them present only once. The sequencing input was PBMCs. Receptor source: a man under 40 in good health and CMV-seropositive.

The chain combines TRBV11-2 with TRBJ2-1; 10 bases match TRBD2. Germline CDR1 is SGHAT and CDR2 is FQNNGV. The CDR3 has 14 residues. Losses at the gene ends were 6 bases for V and 5 bases for J; bases not matched to a gene: 4. CDR3 region: CASRGGTSDNEQFF. The CDR3 DNA reads TGTGCCAGCAGGGGCGGGACTAGCGACAATGAGCAGTTCTTC.

V usage is TRBV30 and J usage is TRBJ2-1; 11 nucleotides match TRBD2. Germline CDR1 and CDR2: GTSNPN and SVGIG (reference sequence). The CDR3 has 15 amino acids. J gave up 3 bases and V 3 bases, and 4 bases lay outside the gene matches. CDR3 nucleotides: TGTGCCTGGAGGTCCGGGACTAGCGGCTACAATGAGCAGTTCTTC. The encoded protein is CAWRSGTSGYNEQFF.

This chain uses TRBV15 with TRBJ2-5; D possibly corresponds to TRBD1 (5 bases). Per the germline V gene, CDR1 is LNHNV and CDR2 is YYDKDF (reference sequence). The V gene lost 6 bases and the J gene lost 0 bases, with 14 bases spanning the gap. There are 15 residues in the CDR3. The DNA of the CDR3 is TGTGCCACCAGATCGACAGCTCTGTACCAAGAGACCCAGTACTTC. This gives the protein CATRSTALYQETQYF.

The V and J genes are TRBV14 and TRBJ2-5; TRBD1 agrees at 8 bases. Germline V lookup: CDR1 SGHDN, CDR2 FVKESK. The V segment lost 4 bases and the J segment 1 base; nucleotides outside the gene matches: 8. The CDR3 has 16 amino acids. The CDR3 protein is CASSPNLGQGQETQYF. The DNA of the CDR3 is TGTGCCAGCAGCCCAAACCTCGGACAGGGCCAAGAGACCCAGTACTTC.

This clone has only one observation. The V call is TRBV4-2, the J call TRBJ2-2, with a weak D call TRBD1 (7 bases). Germline V gene lookup returns CDR1 LGHNA and CDR2 YNFKEQ. CDR3 length: 17 amino acids. The ends were cut back, 0 bases at V and 0 bases at J, with 11 bases in the middle. The CDR3 DNA follows: TGTGCCAGCAGCCAAGATCGGGGGACAGCGAACACCGGGGAGCTGTTTTTT. This encodes CASSQDRGTANTGELFF.

The chain joins TRBV5-4 to TRBJ2-5; tentative D call: TRBD2 (6 bases). Germline assignment: CDR1 SGHNT and CDR2 YYREEE (reference sequence). V was cut by 4 bases and J by 3 bases, with 10 bases left in between. This CDR3 contains 13 residues. The CDR3 sequence is CASSARLEETQYF. The CDR3 DNA reads TGTGCCAGCAGCGCCCGACTAGAAGAGACCCAGTACTTC.

This chain joins TRBV7-2 and TRBJ1-2; 7 bases are shared with TRBD1. After removal of 4 bases from V and 5 bases from J, the junction contained 10 bases not matched to a gene. The CDR3 loop spans 15 amino acids. The germline V gene has CDR1 SGHTA and CDR2 FQGNSA. DNA for the CDR3: TGTGCCAGCAGCTCAGCCCGGGGACAGAATTATGGCTACACCTTC. This encodes CASSSARGQNYGYTF.

The CDR3 here is CASSPSSGNNEQFF. For the CDR3, the DNA is TGTGCCAGCAGCCCGTCTAGCGGAAACAATGAGCAGTTCTTC. The chain carries TRBV7-3 and TRBJ2-1; 7 bases align to TRBD2. Per the germline V gene, CDR1 is SGHTA and CDR2 is FQGTGA. Losses at the gene ends were 5 bases for V and 5 bases for J; bases not matched to a gene: 6. The CDR3 is 14 amino acids. The whole variable domain, remainder taken from reference TRBV7-3 and TRBJ2-1, is GAGVSQTPSNKVTEKGKYVELRCDPISGHTALYWYRQSLGQGPEFLIYFQGTGAADDSGLPNDRFFAVRPEGSVSTLKIQRTERGDSAVYLCASSPSSGNNEQFFGPGTRLTVL.

The J gene is TRBJ1-5, the V gene TRBV28, with D hard to call. Per the germline V gene, CDR1 is MDHEN and CDR2 is SYDVKM. Deletions cut 7 bases from V and 4 bases from J, with 8 bases between. This CDR3 spans 12 amino acids. CDR3 bases: TGTGCCAGCACCCTAGCGAATCAGCCCCAGCATTTT. Protein product: CASTLANQPQHF. The full variable domain, with the rest looked up from reference TRBV28 and TRBJ1-5, is DVKVTQSSRYLVKRTGEKVFLECVQDMDHENMFWYRQDPGLGLRLIYFSYDVKMKEKGDIPEGYSVSREKKERFSLILESASTNQTSMYLCASTLANQPQHFGDGTRLSIL.

V is TRBV7-8 and J is TRBJ2-3, with 9 nucleotides matching TRBD2. This CDR3 is built from 13 residues. CDR1 and CDR2 from the germline V gene are SGHVS and FQNEAQ. After removal of 4 bases from V and 14 bases from J, the junction contained 10 bases not matched to a gene. This CDR3 reads CASSSRSGGMGYF. The CDR3 DNA is TGTGCCAGCAGCTCCCGGAGCGGGGGGATGGGGTATTTT.

V gene TRBV15 combines with J gene TRBJ2-5, with 7 bases identical to TRBD2. The V and J ends lost 0 bases and 1 base, in that order; junction bases with no gene match: 2. Germline CDR1 and CDR2: LNHNV and YYDKDF (reference sequence). CDR3 length: 15 residues. For the CDR3, the DNA is TGTGCCACCAGCAGAGATCCGGGGGGCCAAGAGACCCAGTACTTC. It codes for CATSRDPGGQETQYF.

In its sample, this clone was seen once. The chain links TRBV15 to TRBJ2-7; the match to TRBD1 covers 7 bases. V lost 3 bases to trimming and J lost 2 bases; unmatched junction nucleotides: 4. CDR1 and CDR2 from the germline V gene are LNHNV and YYDKDF (reference sequence). The CDR3 contains 14 residues. The CDR3: CATSRNRGAYEQYF. CDR3 in DNA: TGTGCCACCAGCAGGAACAGGGGCGCCTACGAGCAGTACTTC.

The chain employs TRBV9 and TRBJ1-4; TRBD1 is a possible D gene (6 bases). Germline V gene lookup returns CDR1 SGDLS and CDR2 YYNGEE. V was cut by 3 bases and J by 4 bases, with 10 bases left in between. CDR3 length: 14 residues. CDR3 in amino acids: CASSARTDNEKLFF. The CDR3 DNA sequence: TGTGCCAGCAGCGCAAGGACAGATAATGAAAAACTGTTTTTT.

This clone showed up just once. The V gene is TRBV18, the J gene TRBJ2-7, with a tentative D call TRBD1 (6 bases). The V end lost 3 bases, the J end lost 5 bases, and 14 bases lay between the germline ends. The CDR3 has 14 residues. The germline gives CDR1 KGHSH, CDR2 LQKENI. This CDR3 is CASSPVSGEHEQYF. CDR3 nucleotide sequence: TGTGCCAGCTCACCGGTCTCAGGGGAGCACGAGCAGTACTTC.

The chain links TRBV29-1 to TRBJ1-1; tentatively, D is TRBD1 (5 bases). CDR3 length: 13 amino acids. Between the trimmed V and J ends, which lost 2 bases and 4 bases, there was a span of 11 bases. The V gene's germline CDR1 is SQVTM and CDR2 ANQGSEA. As DNA, the CDR3 is TGCAGCGTTGAAACCCAGGGAGGCACTGAAGCTTTCTTT. Protein: CSVETQGGTEAFF.

Remarks on this clone: The junction does not match germline at one end; this may be a read error. V is TRBV10-3 and J is TRBJ2-5, with D possibly TRBD1 on 6 matching bases. The CDR3 has 17 amino acids. The germline V gene has CDR1 ENHRY and CDR2 SYGVKD. The CDR3 spells CAISESYRVGAQEAQYF. The DNA for the CDR3 is TGTGCCATCAGTGAGTCCTACAGGGTTGGGGCACAAGAGGCCCAGTACTTC.

The V call is TRBV4-2, the J call TRBJ2-5; a possible D gene is TRBD2 (6 bases). V was pared by 4 bases and J by 5 bases, with 20 bases between. Germline values: CDR1 LGHNA, CDR2 YNFKEQ. The CDR3 covers 16 residues. DNA of the CDR3: TGTGCCAGCAGCCGGGATGATGGAGGGACCGTGGAGACCCAGTACTTC. It yields the protein CASSRDDGGTVETQYF.

The chain combines TRBV28 with TRBJ2-5; 7 bases agree with TRBD1. CDR3 length: 14 residues. Trimming cost V 2 bases and J 5 bases; bases outside gene matches: 5. Germline V gene data show CDR1 as MDHEN and CDR2 as SYDVKM. CDR3 in DNA: TGTGCCAGCAGTTTAGCCAGGGGGAAGGAGACCCAGTACTTC. The encoded protein is CASSLARGKETQYF.

The chain is built from TRBV29-1 and TRBJ1-2; D call uncertain. Trimming stripped 6 bases from V and 5 bases from J, with 22 bases between. There are 15 residues in the CDR3. In germline, CDR1 is SQVTM, CDR2 ANQGSEA. CDR3 sequence (DNA): TGCAGCGTGGAAAGTGTTCCGGTTAAATCATATGGCTACACCTTC. The encoded protein is CSVESVPVKSYGYTF. Looking up the rest from reference TRBV29-1 and TRBJ1-2 gives the full variable domain: SAVISQKPSRDICQRGTSLTIQCQVDSQVTMMFWYRQQPGQSLTLIATANQGSEATYESGFVIDKFPISRPNLTFSTLTVSNMSPEDSSIYLCSVESVPVKSYGYTFGSGTRLTVV.

This rearrangement joins TRBV4-2 to TRBJ2-3; D gene uncertain. The CDR3 extends over 12 amino acids. V lost 2 bases, J lost 3 bases, and 3 bases lay in between. Germline V CDR1 and CDR2: LGHNA, YNFKEQ. CDR3 sequence reads: CASSQLTDTQYF. The CDR3 nucleotides are TGTGCCAGCAGCCAACTGACAGATACGCAGTATTTT.

The chain uses TRBV30 and TRBJ2-7; 11 bases map to TRBD1. Germline-derived CDR1 and CDR2 are GTSNPN and SVGIG (reference sequence). The CDR3 is 14 residues long. V shed 0 bases and J 4 bases; nucleotides not matched to a gene: 2. The DNA of the CDR3 is TGTGCCTGGAGTGTTGGACAGGGGGCGTACGAGCAGTACTTC. It specifies CAWSVGQGAYEQYF.